This TCR beta chain stems from a study of blood T cell repertoires in COVID-19. The CDR3 has 13 residues. With 4 bases removed from V and 1 base from J, the gap between germline ends came to 8 bases. Germline lookup yields CDR1 SEHNR and CDR2 FQNEAQ (reference sequence). This clone was picked up one time. Method: immunoSEQ multiplex PCR; TCRdb's copy keeps in-frame clones and lacks some. The table includes 90,000 to 150,000 clones, around 80% detected once. This chain links TRBV7-9 with TRBJ2-7; the D is unclear. The receptor was derived from a man in his 70s with acute or convalescent COVID-19. Sequenced: peripheral blood. The chain's CDR3 is CASSSWQSYEQYF. In DNA form, the CDR3 reads TGTGCCAGCAGCTCTTGGCAGTCCTACGAGCAGTACTTC. The complete variable domain, with remaining parts taken from reference TRBV7-9 and TRBJ2-7, reads DTGVSQNPRHKITKRGQNVTFRCDPISEHNRLYWYRQTLGQGPEFLTYFQNEAQLEKSRLLSDRFSAERPKGSFSTLEIQRTEQGDSAMYLCASSSWQSYEQYFGPGTRLTVT.